This T cell receptor beta chain was retrieved from a study of blood T cell repertoires in COVID-19. Study details: Italy, Spain and the United States were the sources of the convalescent and acute COVID-19 samples. The cDNA or gDNA used as material had been derived from T cells, B-cell-depleted T cells, or PBMCs.

As originally analysed: Nucleated cell counts were estimated from reference gene primer amplification. The repertoire was sequenced with immunoSEQ multiplex PCR; TCRdb's copy has only in-frame clones and lacks some. From that table come the V and J calls and clone size; the DNA was used to work out D and trimming. The sample has roughly 100,000 clones, about four fifths seen once. This clone was counted once. The receptor was derived from a woman older than 75 with active or convalescent COVID-19. What was sequenced was peripheral blood.

CDR3 in DNA: TGTGCCAGCAGCTCAACAGGTTATAGGGGCTACACCTTC. It codes for CASSSTGYRGYTF. The V and J genes are TRBV7-9 and TRBJ1-2, with D possibly being TRBD1 (5 bases). CDR1 is SEHNR and CDR2 is FQNEAQ in the germline V gene (reference sequence). CDR3 size: 13 residues. Trimming shortened V by 4 bases and J by 8 bases, and 14 bases separated the two germline ends.